This note documents a single T cell receptor (beta chain) sequence. Its antigen is unknown. Here immunoSEQ multiplex PCR was the method, and the copy in TCRdb shows in-frame clones only, minus some. This sample has some 30,000 clones, with roughly 86% found just once. This sample is drawn from a study of T cells in narcolepsy. Overall study results and limits: HCRT-specific and TRIB2-specific autoreactive clonotypes appeared among same-patient CSF and blood CD4+ clonotypes. Some memory CD4+ repertoires had no autoreactive clone sequences. Blood of same and different patients, but not healthy controls, reportedly held recurring autoreactive clonotypes.

The germline V and J ends were trimmed by 0 bases and 8 bases, with 10 bases remaining between them. Germline assignment: CDR1 SGHTA and CDR2 FQGNSA. CDR3 size: 13 residues. The source of this sequence is a human donor in good health. V usage is TRBV7-2 and J usage is TRBJ1-1; a possible D gene is TRBD1 (6 bases). Material for sequencing was memory (CD45RA-) CD4+ T cells from blood. The CDR3 sequence is CASSLASGAEAFF. CDR3 bases: TGTGCCAGCAGCTTAGCATCGGGGGCGGAAGCTTTCTTT. Drawing the rest from reference TRBV7-2 and TRBJ1-1, the complete variable domain is GAGVSQSPSNKVTEKGKDVELRCDPISGHTALYWYRQSLGQGLEFLIYFQGNSAPDKSGLPSDRFSAERTGGSVSTLTIQRTQQEDSAVYLCASSLASGAEAFFGQGTRLTVV.